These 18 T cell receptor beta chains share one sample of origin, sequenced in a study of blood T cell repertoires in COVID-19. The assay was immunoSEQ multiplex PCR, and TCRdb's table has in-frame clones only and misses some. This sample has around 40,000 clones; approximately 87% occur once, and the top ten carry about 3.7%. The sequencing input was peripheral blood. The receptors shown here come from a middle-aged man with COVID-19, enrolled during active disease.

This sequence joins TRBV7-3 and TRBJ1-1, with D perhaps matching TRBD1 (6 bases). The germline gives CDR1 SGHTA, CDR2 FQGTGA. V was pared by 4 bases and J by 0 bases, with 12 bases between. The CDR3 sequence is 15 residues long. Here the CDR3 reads CASSYTGSVNTEAFF. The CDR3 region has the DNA TGTGCCAGCAGCTATACAGGGTCGGTGAACACTGAAGCTTTCTTT.

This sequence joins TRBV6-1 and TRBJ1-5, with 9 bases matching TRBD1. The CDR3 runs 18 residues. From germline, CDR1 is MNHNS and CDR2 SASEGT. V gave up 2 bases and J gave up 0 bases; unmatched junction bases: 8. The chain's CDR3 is CASSEQWDRAYSNQPQHF. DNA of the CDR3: TGTGCCAGCAGTGAACAGTGGGACAGGGCTTATAGCAATCAGCCCCAGCATTTT.

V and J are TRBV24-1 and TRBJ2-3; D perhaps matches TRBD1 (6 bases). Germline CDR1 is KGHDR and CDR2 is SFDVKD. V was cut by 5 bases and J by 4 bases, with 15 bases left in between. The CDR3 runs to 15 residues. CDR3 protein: CATSVGQGLADTQYF. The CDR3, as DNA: TGTGCCACCAGTGTAGGTCAGGGGCTAGCAGATACGCAGTATTTT.

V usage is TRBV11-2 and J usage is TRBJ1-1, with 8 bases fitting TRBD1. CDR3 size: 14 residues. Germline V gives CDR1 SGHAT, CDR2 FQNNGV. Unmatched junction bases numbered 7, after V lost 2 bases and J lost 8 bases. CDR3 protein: CASSLTGQGSEAFF. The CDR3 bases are TGTGCCAGCAGCTTAACCGGACAGGGCAGCGAAGCTTTCTTT.

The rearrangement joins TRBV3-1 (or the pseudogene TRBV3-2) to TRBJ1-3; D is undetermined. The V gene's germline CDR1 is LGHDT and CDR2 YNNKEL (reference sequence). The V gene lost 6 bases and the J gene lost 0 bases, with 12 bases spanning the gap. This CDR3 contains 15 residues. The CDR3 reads CASSRAAVSGNTIYF. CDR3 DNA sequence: TGTGCCAGCAGTCGAGCGGCCGTCTCTGGAAACACCATATATTTT.

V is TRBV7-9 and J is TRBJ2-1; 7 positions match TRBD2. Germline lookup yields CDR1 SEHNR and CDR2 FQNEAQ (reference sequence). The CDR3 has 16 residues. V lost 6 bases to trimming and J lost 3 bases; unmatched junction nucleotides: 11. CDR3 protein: CASRSNAGEIYNEQFF. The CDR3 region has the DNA TGTGCCAGCAGATCTAACGCGGGAGAGATCTACAATGAGCAGTTCTTC.

The CDR3 DNA is TGTGCCAGCGGCCTCCCCCCAGCTAACTATGGCTACACCTTC. Translation gives CASGLPPANYGYTF. The chain joins TRBV5-4 to TRBJ1-2; D gene unclear. The germline V gene encodes CDR1 SGHNT and CDR2 YYREEE (reference sequence). CDR3 length equals 14 residues. V was trimmed by 7 bases and J by 0 bases, leaving 13 bases between them.

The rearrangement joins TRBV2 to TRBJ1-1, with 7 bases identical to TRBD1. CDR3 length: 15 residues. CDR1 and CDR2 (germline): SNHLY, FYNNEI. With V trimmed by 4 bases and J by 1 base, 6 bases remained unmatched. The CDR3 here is CASSVQGQWNTEAFF. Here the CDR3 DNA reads TGTGCCAGCAGTGTCCAGGGACAGTGGAACACTGAAGCTTTCTTT. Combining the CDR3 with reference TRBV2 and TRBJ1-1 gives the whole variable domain EPEVTQTPSHQVTQMGQEVILRCVPISNHLYFYWYRQILGQKVEFLVSFYNNEISEKSEIFDDQFSVERPDGSNFTLKIRSTKLEDSAMYFCASSVQGQWNTEAFFGQGTRLTVV.

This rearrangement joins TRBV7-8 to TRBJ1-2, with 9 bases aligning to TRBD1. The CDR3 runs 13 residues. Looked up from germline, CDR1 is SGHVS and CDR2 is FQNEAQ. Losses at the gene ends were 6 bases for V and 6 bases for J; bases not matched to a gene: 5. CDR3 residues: CASRPRTGDGYTF. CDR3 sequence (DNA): TGTGCCAGCAGACCTCGGACAGGGGATGGCTACACCTTC.

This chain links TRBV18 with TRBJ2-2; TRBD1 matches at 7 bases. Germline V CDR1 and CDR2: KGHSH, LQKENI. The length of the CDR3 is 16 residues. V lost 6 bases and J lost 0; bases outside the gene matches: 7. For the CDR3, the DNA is TGTGCCAGCTCGAACACCGGGACAGCGAACACCGGGGAGCTGTTTTTT. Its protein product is CASSNTGTANTGELFF.

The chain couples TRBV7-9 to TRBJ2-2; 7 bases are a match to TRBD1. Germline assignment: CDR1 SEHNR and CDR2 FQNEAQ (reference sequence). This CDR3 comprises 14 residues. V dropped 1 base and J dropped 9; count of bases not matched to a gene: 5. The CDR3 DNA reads TGTGCCAGCAGCTTAGGGACGACAGGGAGGGAGCTGTTTTTT. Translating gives CASSLGTTGRELFF.

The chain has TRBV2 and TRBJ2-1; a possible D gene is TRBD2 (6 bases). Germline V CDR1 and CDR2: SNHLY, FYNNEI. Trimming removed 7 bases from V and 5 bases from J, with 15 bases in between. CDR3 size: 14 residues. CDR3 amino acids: CASTIGGSNNEQFF. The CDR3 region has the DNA TGTGCCAGCACAATCGGAGGGTCAAACAATGAGCAGTTCTTC.

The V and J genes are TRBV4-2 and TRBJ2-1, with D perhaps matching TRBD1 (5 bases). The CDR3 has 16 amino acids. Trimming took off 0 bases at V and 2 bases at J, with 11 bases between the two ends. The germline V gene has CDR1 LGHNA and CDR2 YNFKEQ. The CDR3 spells CASSQDGQGPYNEQFF. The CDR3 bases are TGTGCCAGCAGCCAAGATGGCCAGGGTCCCTACAATGAGCAGTTCTTC.

For the CDR3, the DNA is TGTGCCAGTTTAGCGTCCGGTTACAATGAGCAGTTCTTC. It encodes CASLASGYNEQFF. The chain carries TRBV6-5 and TRBJ2-1; TRBD2 is a possible D gene (5 bases). V lost 9 bases and J 4 bases, leaving 13 bases between the germline ends. Germline V gene sequence: CDR1 MNHEY, CDR2 SVGAGI. This CDR3 contains 13 residues.

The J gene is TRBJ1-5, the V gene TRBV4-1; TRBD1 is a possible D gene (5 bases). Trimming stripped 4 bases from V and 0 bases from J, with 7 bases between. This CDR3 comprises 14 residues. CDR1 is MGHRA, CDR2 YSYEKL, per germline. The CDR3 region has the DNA TGCGCCAGCAGCCTGACAGATAGCAATCAGCCCCAGCATTTT. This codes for CASSLTDSNQPQHF.

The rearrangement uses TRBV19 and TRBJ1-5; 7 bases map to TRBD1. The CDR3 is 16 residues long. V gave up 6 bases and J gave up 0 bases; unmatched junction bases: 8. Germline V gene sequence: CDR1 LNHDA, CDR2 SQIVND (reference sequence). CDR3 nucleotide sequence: TGTGCCAGTAGGAAGGGACAGTTAGATAGCAATCAGCCCCAGCATTTT. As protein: CASRKGQLDSNQPQHF. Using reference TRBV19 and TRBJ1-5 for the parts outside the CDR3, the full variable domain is DGGITQSPKYLFRKEGQNVTLSCEQNLNHDAMYWYRQDPGQGLRLIYYSQIVNDFQKGDIAEGYSVSREKKESFPLTVTSAQKNPTAFYLCASRKGQLDSNQPQHFGDGTRLSIL.

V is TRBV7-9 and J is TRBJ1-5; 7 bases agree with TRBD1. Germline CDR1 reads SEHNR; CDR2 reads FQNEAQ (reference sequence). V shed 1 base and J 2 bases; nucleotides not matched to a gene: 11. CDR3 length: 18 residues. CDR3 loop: CASSLGAGGKIGNQPQHF. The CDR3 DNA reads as TGTGCCAGCAGCTTAGGGGCAGGGGGTAAGATTGGCAATCAGCCCCAGCATTTT.

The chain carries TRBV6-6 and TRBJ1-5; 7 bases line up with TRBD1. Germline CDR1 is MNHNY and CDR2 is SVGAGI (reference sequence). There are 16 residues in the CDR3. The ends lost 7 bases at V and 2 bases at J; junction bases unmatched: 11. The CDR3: CASTGAQGSGNQPQHF. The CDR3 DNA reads TGTGCCAGCACCGGCGCACAGGGGAGTGGCAATCAGCCCCAGCATTTT.